This TCR beta chain originates from a study of Ad26.COV2.S vaccination and SARS-CoV-2 variants. Study-wide background: Once, or twice with 56 days between doses, Ad26.COV2.S was given intramuscularly.

Treatment in this sample: some 20 received Ad26.COV2.S at low or high dose, single or two shots; about 5 received placebo; per-sample allocation not given. Sampling was performed 63 days after the first vaccine or placebo injection. Expressing Wuhan-strain SARS-CoV-2 spike, an Ad26 vector served as the vaccine. Profiled with immunoSEQ multiplex PCR; TCRdb holds only in-frame clones, not every one. This sample has a few hundred thousand clones; approximately 90% occur once, and the top ten carry 3.6%. As for this clone: Its target is unknown.

Overall study results and limits: Whether participants received vaccine or placebo, their non-spike TCR breadth was similar.

The germline V gene has CDR1 SNHLY and CDR2 FYNNEI. This CDR3 comprises 17 residues. V lost 6 bases and J 9 bases, leaving 24 bases between the germline ends. Sequences were derived from peripheral blood, sampled in a trial of Ad26.COV2.S vaccine versus placebo. This sequence was found in a person aged 18-65 years who received the Ad26.COV2.S COVID-19 vaccine or a placebo. The chain links TRBV2 to TRBJ1-6, with D maybe TRBD1 (5 bases). The CDR3: CASSDPEGLEVGSPLHF. CDR3 coding DNA: TGTGCCAGCAGCGACCCTGAGGGACTCGAGGTGGGTTCACCCCTCCACTTT.